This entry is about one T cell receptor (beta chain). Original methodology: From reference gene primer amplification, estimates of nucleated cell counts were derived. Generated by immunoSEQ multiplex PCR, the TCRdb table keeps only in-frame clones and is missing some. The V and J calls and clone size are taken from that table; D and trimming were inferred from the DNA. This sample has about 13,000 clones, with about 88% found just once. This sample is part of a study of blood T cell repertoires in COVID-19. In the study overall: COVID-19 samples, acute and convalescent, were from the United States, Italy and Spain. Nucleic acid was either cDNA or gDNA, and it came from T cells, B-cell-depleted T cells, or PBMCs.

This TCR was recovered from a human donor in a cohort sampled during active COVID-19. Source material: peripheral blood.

The CDR3 reads CASKMAGAPYEQYF. The CDR3 DNA reads as TGTGCCAGCAAAATGGCGGGGGCCCCCTACGAGCAGTACTTC. The rearrangement joins TRBV21-1 to TRBJ2-7; no check of the table's D call, TRBD2, against the DNA was made. TRBV21-1 is noted as a pseudogene. The CDR3 length is 14 residues.